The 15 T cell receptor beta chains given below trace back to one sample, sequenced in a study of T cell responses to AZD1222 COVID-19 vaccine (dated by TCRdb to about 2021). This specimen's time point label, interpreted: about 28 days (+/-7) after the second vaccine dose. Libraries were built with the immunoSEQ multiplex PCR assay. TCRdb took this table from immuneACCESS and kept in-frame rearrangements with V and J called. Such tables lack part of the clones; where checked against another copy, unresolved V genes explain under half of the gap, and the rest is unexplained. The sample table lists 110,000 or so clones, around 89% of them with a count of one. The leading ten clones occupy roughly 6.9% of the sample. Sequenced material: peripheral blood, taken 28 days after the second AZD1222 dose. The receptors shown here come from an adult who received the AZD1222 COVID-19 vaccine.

The DNA of the CDR3 is TGTGCCAGCAGCGGAGACAGGGGCGCTAGCACAGATACGCAGTATTTT. Translated, it gives CASSGDRGASTDTQYF. The rearrangement links TRBV9 to TRBJ2-3; 8 bases are shared with TRBD1. Germline lookup yields CDR1 SGDLS and CDR2 YYNGEE. The CDR3 loop spans 16 amino acids. Trimming cost V 3 bases and J 0 bases; bases outside gene matches: 6.

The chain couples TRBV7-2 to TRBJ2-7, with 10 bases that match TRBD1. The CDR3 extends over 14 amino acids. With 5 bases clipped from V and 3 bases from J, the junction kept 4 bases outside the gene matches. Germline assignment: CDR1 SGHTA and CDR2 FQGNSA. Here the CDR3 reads CASSQDRGHYEQYF. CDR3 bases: TGTGCCAGCAGCCAAGACAGGGGGCACTACGAGCAGTACTTC.

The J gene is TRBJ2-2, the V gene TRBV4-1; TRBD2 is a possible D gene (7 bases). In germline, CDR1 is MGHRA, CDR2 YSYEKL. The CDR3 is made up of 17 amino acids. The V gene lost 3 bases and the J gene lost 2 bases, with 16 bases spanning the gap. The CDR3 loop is CASSHLRGGINTGELFF. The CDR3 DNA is TGCGCCAGCAGCCATCTAAGGGGGGGAATTAACACCGGGGAGCTGTTTTTT.

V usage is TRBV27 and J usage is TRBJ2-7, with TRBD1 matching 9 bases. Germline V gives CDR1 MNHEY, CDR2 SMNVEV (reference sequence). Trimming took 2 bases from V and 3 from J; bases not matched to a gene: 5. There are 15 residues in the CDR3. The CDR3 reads CASSLRDRDVYEQYF. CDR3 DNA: TGTGCCAGCAGTTTACGGGACAGGGACGTCTACGAGCAGTACTTC.

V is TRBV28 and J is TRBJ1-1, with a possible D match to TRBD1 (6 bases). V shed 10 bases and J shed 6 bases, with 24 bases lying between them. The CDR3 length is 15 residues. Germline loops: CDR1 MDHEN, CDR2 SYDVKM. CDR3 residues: CATGSERGDLAEAFF. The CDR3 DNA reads TGTGCCACCGGATCGGAAAGGGGGGACTTGGCTGAAGCTTTCTTT. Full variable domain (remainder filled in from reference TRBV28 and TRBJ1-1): DVKVTQSSRYLVKRTGEKVFLECVQDMDHENMFWYRQDPGLGLRLIYFSYDVKMKEKGDIPEGYSVSREKKERFSLILESASTNQTSMYLCATGSERGDLAEAFFGQGTRLTVV.

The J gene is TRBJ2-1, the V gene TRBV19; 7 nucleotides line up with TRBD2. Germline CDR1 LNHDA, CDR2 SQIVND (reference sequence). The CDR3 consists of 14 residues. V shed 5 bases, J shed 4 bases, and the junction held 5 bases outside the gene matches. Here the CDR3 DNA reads TGTGCCAGTAGTTCCCTAGCGGATTACAATGAGCAGTTCTTC. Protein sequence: CASSSLADYNEQFF. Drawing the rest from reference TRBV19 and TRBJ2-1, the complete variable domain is DGGITQSPKYLFRKEGQNVTLSCEQNLNHDAMYWYRQDPGQGLRLIYYSQIVNDFQKGDIAEGYSVSREKKESFPLTVTSAQKNPTAFYLCASSSLADYNEQFFGPGTRLTVL.

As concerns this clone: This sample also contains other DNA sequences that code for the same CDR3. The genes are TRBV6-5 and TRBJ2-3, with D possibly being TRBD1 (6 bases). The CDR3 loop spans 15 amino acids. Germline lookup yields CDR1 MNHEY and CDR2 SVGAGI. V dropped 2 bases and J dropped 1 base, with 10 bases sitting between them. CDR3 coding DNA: TGTGCCAGCAGTTACGGGGGCGGTGGCACAGATACGCAGTATTTT. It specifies CASSYGGGGTDTQYF.

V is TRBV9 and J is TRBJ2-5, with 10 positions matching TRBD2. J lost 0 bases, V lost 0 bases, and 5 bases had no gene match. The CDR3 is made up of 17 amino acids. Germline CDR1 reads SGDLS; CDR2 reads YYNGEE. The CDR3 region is CASSVAPLAGYQETQYF. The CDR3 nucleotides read TGTGCCAGCAGCGTAGCTCCACTAGCGGGGTACCAAGAGACCCAGTACTTC.

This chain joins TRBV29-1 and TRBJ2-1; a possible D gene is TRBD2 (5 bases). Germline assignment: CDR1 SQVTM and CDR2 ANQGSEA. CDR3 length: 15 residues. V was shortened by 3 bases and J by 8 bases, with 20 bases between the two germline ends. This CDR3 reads CSVESERPPLYEQFF. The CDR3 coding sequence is TGCAGCGTTGAGTCCGAGCGGCCACCTTTATATGAGCAGTTCTTC.

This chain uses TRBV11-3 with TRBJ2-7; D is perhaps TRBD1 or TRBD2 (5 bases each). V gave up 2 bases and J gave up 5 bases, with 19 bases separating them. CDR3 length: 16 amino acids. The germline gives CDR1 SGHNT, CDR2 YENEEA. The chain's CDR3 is CASSLRKGPQFDEQYF. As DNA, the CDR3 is TGTGCCAGCAGCTTAAGGAAGGGACCCCAGTTCGACGAGCAGTACTTC.

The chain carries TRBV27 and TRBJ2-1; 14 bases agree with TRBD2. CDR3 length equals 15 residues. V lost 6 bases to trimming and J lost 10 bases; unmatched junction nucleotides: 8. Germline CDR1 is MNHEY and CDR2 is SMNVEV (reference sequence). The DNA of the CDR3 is TGTGCCAGCAGCTGGGGACTAGCGGGAGTAAGCGAGCAGTTCTTC. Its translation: CASSWGLAGVSEQFF.

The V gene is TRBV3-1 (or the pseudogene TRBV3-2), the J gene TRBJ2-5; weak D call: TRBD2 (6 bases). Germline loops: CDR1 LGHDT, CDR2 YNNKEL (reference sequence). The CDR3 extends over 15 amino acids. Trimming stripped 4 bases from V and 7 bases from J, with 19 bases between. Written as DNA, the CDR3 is TGTGCCAGCAGCCGGACATCCGGGAGCAGAGGGACCCAGTACTTC. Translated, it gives CASSRTSGSRGTQYF.

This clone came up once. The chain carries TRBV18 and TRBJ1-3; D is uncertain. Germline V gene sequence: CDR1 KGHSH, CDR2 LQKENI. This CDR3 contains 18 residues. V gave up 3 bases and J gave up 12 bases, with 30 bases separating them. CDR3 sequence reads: CASSPKVLEGSLETRIYF. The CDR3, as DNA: TGTGCCAGCTCACCTAAGGTTCTGGAGGGATCTCTGGAAACACGCATATATTTT.

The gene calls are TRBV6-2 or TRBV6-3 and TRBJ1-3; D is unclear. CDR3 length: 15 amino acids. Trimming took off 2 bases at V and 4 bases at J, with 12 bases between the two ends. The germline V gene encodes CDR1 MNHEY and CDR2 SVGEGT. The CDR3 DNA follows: TGTGCCAGCAGTTACGATGGTCTGGGAGGAAACACCATATATTTT. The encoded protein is CASSYDGLGGNTIYF.

CDR3 DNA: TGTGCCAGCAGCTCCGATAGGGGCTTGACCTACGAGCAGTACTTC. Protein: CASSSDRGLTYEQYF. The chain couples TRBV7-2 to TRBJ2-7; TRBD1 is a possible D gene (5 bases). The ends were cut back, 4 bases at V and 2 bases at J, with 15 bases in the middle. Germline values: CDR1 SGHTA, CDR2 FQGNSA. The CDR3 loop spans 15 amino acids.